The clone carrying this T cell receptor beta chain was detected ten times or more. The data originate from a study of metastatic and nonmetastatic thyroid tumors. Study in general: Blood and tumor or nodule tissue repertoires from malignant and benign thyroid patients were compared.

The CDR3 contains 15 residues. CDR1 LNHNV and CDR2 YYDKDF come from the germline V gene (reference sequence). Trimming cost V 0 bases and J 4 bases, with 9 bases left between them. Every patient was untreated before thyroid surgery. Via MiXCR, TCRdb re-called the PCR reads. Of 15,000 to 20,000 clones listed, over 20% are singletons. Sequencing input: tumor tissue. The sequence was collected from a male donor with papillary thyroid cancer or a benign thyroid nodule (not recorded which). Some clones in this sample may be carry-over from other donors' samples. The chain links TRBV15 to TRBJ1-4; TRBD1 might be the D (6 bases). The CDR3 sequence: CATSREKGGNEKLFF. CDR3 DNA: TGTGCCACCAGCAGAGAAAAGGGGGGTAATGAAAAACTGTTTTTT. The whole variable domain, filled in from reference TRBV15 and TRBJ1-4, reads DAMVIQNPRYQVTQFGKPVTLSCSQTLNHNVMYWYQQKSSQAPKLLFHYYDKDFNNEADTPDNFQSRRPNTSFCFLDIRSPGLGDTAMYLCATSREKGGNEKLFFGSGTQLSVL.